The 19 T cell receptor beta chains presented below share a single source sample, sequenced in a study of blood T cell repertoires in COVID-19. Using immunoSEQ multiplex PCR, the repertoire was profiled, and TCRdb retains in-frame clones only, with some absent. The data contain 250,000 or so clones, around 83% of them singletons. The sequencing input was peripheral blood. Receptors originate from a man aged 25 to 40 who had recovered from COVID-19.

The CDR3 sequence is CASSPRDRNSPLHF. DNA for the CDR3: TGTGCCAGCAGTCCCCGGGACAGAAATTCACCCCTCCACTTT. The genes are TRBV6-5 and TRBJ1-6; 7 nucleotides match TRBD1. The CDR3 has 14 residues. The V gene's germline CDR1 is MNHEY and CDR2 SVGAGI. The V gene end was trimmed by 5 bases and the J gene end by 7 bases; junction bases not matched to a gene: 5.

The V and J genes are TRBV9 and TRBJ2-1; TRBD2 matches at 8 bases. CDR3 length equals 14 residues. The V gene's germline CDR1 is SGDLS and CDR2 YYNGEE. V shed 0 bases and J 8 bases; nucleotides not matched to a gene: 4. CDR3 DNA sequence: TGTGCCAGCAGCGTAGGCGGGGGGCGGGATGAGCAGTTCTTC. Protein sequence: CASSVGGGRDEQFF.

This clone was found a few times. The rearrangement uses TRBV9 and TRBJ1-1; 8 nucleotides align to TRBD1. With 4 bases clipped from V and 7 bases from J, the junction kept 12 bases outside the gene matches. Germline V CDR1 and CDR2: SGDLS, YYNGEE. The CDR3 has 15 amino acids. The CDR3 nucleotides read TGTGCCAGCAGCCCGAGATCGGGACAGGCGCTTGAAGCTTTCTTT. It yields the protein CASSPRSGQALEAFF.

On this clone: A single base separates this from a much larger clone, so it may be a read error. The gene calls are TRBV12-3 or TRBV12-4 and TRBJ2-3; D remains ambiguous. V was cut by 6 bases and J by 4 bases, with 8 bases left in between. This CDR3 has 12 amino acids. The chain's CDR3 is CASSTPADTQYF. The CDR3 coding sequence is TGTGCCAGCAGCACCCCGGCAGATACGCAGTATTTT.

V is TRBV18 and J is TRBJ1-2, with D hard to call. This CDR3 is 17 amino acids long. Deletions cut 3 bases from V and 3 bases from J, with 20 bases between. Looked up from germline, CDR1 is KGHSH and CDR2 is LQKENI. The CDR3, as DNA: TGTGCCAGCTCACCCGTGCTGACTCTCCGAGAGGACTATGGCTACACCTTC. It is translated as CASSPVLTLREDYGYTF.

This chain uses TRBV28 with TRBJ2-4; D remains unclear. V dropped 3 bases and J dropped 1 base, with 13 bases sitting between them. The CDR3 totals 16 residues. From germline, CDR1 is MDHEN and CDR2 SYDVKM. DNA of the CDR3: TGTGCCAGCAGTTTGGCCCCGCGGCGGGCCAAAAACATTCAGTACTTC. Protein product: CASSLAPRRAKNIQYF.

The rearrangement links TRBV29-1 to TRBJ2-5; D is uncertain. V lost 3 bases and J 5 bases, leaving 22 bases between the germline ends. The CDR3 has 16 residues. CDR1 and CDR2 from the germline V gene are SQVTM and ANQGSEA. In DNA form, the CDR3 reads TGCAGCGTTGATGGTCCAGGTTATGGGTTTAGGGAGACCCAGTACTTC. It is translated as CSVDGPGYGFRETQYF.

This clone was seen a handful of times. The V gene is TRBV21-1, the J gene TRBJ2-7; TRBD1 was called by the table and not checked on the DNA. TRBV21-1 is classified as a pseudogene. The CDR3 length is 11 residues. This CDR3 reads CASSNGQGKYV. In nucleotides, the CDR3 is TGTGCCAGCAGTAATGGACAGGGTAAGTACGTC.

The V gene is TRBV27, the J gene TRBJ1-2; TRBD1 is a possible D gene (5 bases). V lost 6 bases, J lost 8 bases, and 22 bases lay in between. The germline CDR1 and CDR2 sequences are MNHEY and SMNVEV (reference sequence). The CDR3 runs 15 residues. Here the CDR3 DNA reads TGTGCCAGCAGCAACAGGCCTCCGGGACTATGGGGCTACACCTTC. It encodes CASSNRPPGLWGYTF.

The rearrangement links TRBV27 to TRBJ1-1; TRBD1 is a possible D gene (5 bases). The CDR3 loop spans 15 amino acids. Per germline, CDR1 MNHEY and CDR2 SMNVEV (reference sequence). V lost 4 bases, J lost 1 base, and 13 bases lay in between. The CDR3, as DNA: TGTGCCAGCAGTTCGCTTGTCAGGGCGAACACTGAAGCTTTCTTT. This sequence encodes CASSSLVRANTEAFF.

The chain uses TRBV20-1 and TRBJ1-1, with 8 bases identical to TRBD1. The germline gives CDR1 DFQATT, CDR2 SNEGSKA (reference sequence). This CDR3 has 13 amino acids. Trimming removed 3 bases from V and 5 bases from J; junction bases left unmatched: 5. In DNA form, the CDR3 reads TGCAGTGCTAGTGGGACAGGTTTTACTGAAGCTTTCTTT. Translating gives CSASGTGFTEAFF.

Points on this clone: Other nucleotide sequences from this sample produce the same CDR3. This sequence joins TRBV7-3 and TRBJ2-6; no reliable D call. This CDR3 contains 13 residues. Germline CDR1 SGHTA, CDR2 FQGTGA. The V and J ends lost 5 bases and 1 base respectively, with 3 bases between them. The CDR3 DNA reads TGTGCCAGCAGCCCGTCTGGGGCCAACGTCCTGACTTTC. Its translation is CASSPSGANVLTF.

This chain connects TRBV2 to TRBJ2-3, with no clear D. Germline lookup yields CDR1 SNHLY and CDR2 FYNNEI. The CDR3 has 16 residues. V was pared by 2 bases and J by 2 bases, with 14 bases between. CDR3 DNA sequence: TGTGCCAGCAGTGAATTGGCGAGGCCCCCCACAGATACGCAGTATTTT. It codes for CASSELARPPTDTQYF.

The genes are TRBV12-3 or TRBV12-4 and TRBJ1-1; unclear D gene. This CDR3 is built from 12 residues. V lost 1 base and J 9 bases, leaving 9 bases between the germline ends. CDR3 in DNA: TGTGCCAGCAGTTTAGGAGGGCTCCAAGCTTTCTTT. Protein: CASSLGGLQAFF.

The chain couples TRBV12-5 to TRBJ2-1; D is ambiguous. V gave up 6 bases and J gave up 8 bases, with 11 bases separating them. The CDR3 consists of 12 residues. The germline V gene has CDR1 LGHNT and CDR2 FRNRAP. CDR3 protein: CASGVHRDEQFF. The DNA for the CDR3 is TGTGCTAGTGGGGTACACCGGGATGAGCAGTTCTTC.

The V call is TRBV10-3, the J call TRBJ1-6; D is unresolved. Deletions cut 7 bases from V and 6 bases from J, with 10 bases between. There are 13 residues in the CDR3. Germline V lookup: CDR1 ENHRY, CDR2 SYGVKD. The CDR3 coding sequence is TGTGCCATCACCGGGAACCCTAATTCACCCCTCCACTTT. This sequence encodes CAITGNPNSPLHF.

The chain carries TRBV2 and TRBJ1-2, with D possibly TRBD1 on 6 matching bases. The V end was cut by 4 bases, the J end by 5 bases, with 14 bases between. Per germline, CDR1 SNHLY and CDR2 FYNNEI. CDR3 length: 14 residues. This CDR3 reads CASSVDSGPYGYTF. The CDR3 DNA reads as TGTGCCAGCAGTGTGGACAGCGGACCTTATGGCTACACCTTC.

The rearrangement uses TRBV5-4 and TRBJ2-5, with 9 bases lining up with TRBD2. The germline CDR1 and CDR2 sequences are SGHNT and YYREEE (reference sequence). The CDR3 spans 18 residues. Trimming at V came to 0 bases and at J to 5 bases, leaving 14 bases not matched to a gene. The CDR3 reads CASSLALGERGAAETQYF. The CDR3 nucleotides are TGTGCCAGCAGCTTGGCCTTAGGGGAGCGGGGGGCTGCGGAGACCCAGTACTTC.

This clone has only one observation. The chain recombines TRBV21-1 with TRBJ2-7; the table's D call, TRBD1, has no DNA check behind it. TRBV21-1 counts as a pseudogene. This CDR3 has 13 amino acids. The CDR3 DNA sequence: TGTGCCAGCAGCAAAGGGACAGGGTACGAGCAGTACGTC. Its translation is CASSKGTGYEQYV.